These T cell receptor beta chains were read from a single sample in a study of cytomegalovirus exposure and HLA in healthy donors. Here immunoSEQ multiplex PCR was the method, and the copy in TCRdb shows in-frame clones only, minus some. The table has about 140,000 clones, roughly 87% seen once. Material for sequencing was PBMCs. The receptors come from a woman in her 40s in good health and CMV-seronegative. CDR3s include the opening cysteine and the closing phenylalanine or tryptophan. D genes are given only for firm matches. Clone size is not always given. Where it is, it says once, few, many or a class for expanded clones.

j_call	clone_size	v_call	d_call	cdr3_length	cdr3_nt	cdr3_aa
TRBJ1-1	NA	TRBV5-1	NA	12	TGCGCCAGCCACTCGGGGAACACTGAAGCTTTCTTT	CASHSGNTEAFF
TRBJ2-7	NA	TRBV28	NA	13	TGTGCCAGCGGTCGACCTAGCCCGCACGAGCAGTACTTC	CASGRPSPHEQYF
TRBJ2-7	NA	TRBV5-4	TRBD2	14	TGTGCCAGCAGCCCGGGGGGGAACTCCTACGAGCAGTACTTC	CASSPGGNSYEQYF
TRBJ2-5	NA	TRBV21-1	NA	14	TGTGCCCACCCAGCTAGCCGACTCCAAGAGACCCAGTACTTC	CAHPASRLQETQYF
TRBJ1-1	NA	TRBV18	NA	14	TGTGCCAGCTCACGGACGGGGGGGAACACTGAAGCTTTCTTT	CASSRTGGNTEAFF
TRBJ2-7	NA	TRBV5-1	NA	17	TGCGCCAGCAGCTTGGGCCTAGCGAAAGAGGGATCCTACGAGCAGTACTTC	CASSLGLAKEGSYEQYF
TRBJ2-2	NA	TRBV10-3	NA	12	TGTGCCATTAGTCCAGGGGCCGGGGAGCTGTTTTTT	CAISPGAGELFF
TRBJ1-2	NA	TRBV19	NA	12	TGTGCCAGTAGTACCTCGGGAAATGGCTACACCTTC	CASSTSGNGYTF
TRBJ2-7	NA	TRBV9	NA	14	TGTGCCAGCAGCCCCCGGACAGACTCCTACGAGCAGTACTTC	CASSPRTDSYEQYF
TRBJ2-1	NA	TRBV29-1	TRBD2	15	TGCAGCTCGGCCCTCGGGAGCGGGATAGGAAATGAGCAGTTCTTC	CSSALGSGIGNEQFF
TRBJ1-4	NA	TRBV5-1	TRBD1	16	TGCGCCAGCAGCTTGGCCGGGCAGGGGGCAGGAGAAAAACTGTTTTTT	CASSLAGQGAGEKLFF
TRBJ2-7	NA	TRBV7-9	TRBD1	15	TGTGCCAGCAGCTCAGGGGACAGGGGCTCCTACGAGCAGTACTTC	CASSSGDRGSYEQYF
TRBJ2-7	once	TRBV5-1	NA	13	TGCGCCAGCACGGGGCAGGGGCAGGCCGAGCAGTACTTC	CASTGQGQAEQYF
TRBJ2-3	NA	TRBV29-1	NA	13	TGCAGCGTTGGGGTTAGCGGCACAGATACGCAGTATTTT	CSVGVSGTDTQYF
TRBJ1-2	NA	TRBV11-3	TRBD1	16	TGTGCCAGCAGCTTAGATGAGGGGGCAGCTACTTCTGGCTACACCTTC	CASSLDEGAATSGYTF
TRBJ2-4	NA	TRBV4-1	NA	16	TGCGCCAGCAGCCATCCGAACCCCAGCGGTAAAAACATTCAGTACTTC	CASSHPNPSGKNIQYF
TRBJ1-5	NA	TRBV11-2	TRBD1	18	TGTGCCAGCAGCTCTATCCGGGACAGGGATTGGAAGTATCAGCCCCAGCATTTT	CASSSIRDRDWKYQPQHF
TRBJ2-3	NA	TRBV5-1	NA	14	TGCGCCAGCAGCTTGCGGAGCGGATCAGATACGCAGTATTTT	CASSLRSGSDTQYF
TRBJ2-5	NA	TRBV7-2	NA	15	TGTGCCAGCAGCTTTGTAGCGGCCCTCCAAGAGACCCAGTACTTC	CASSFVAALQETQYF
TRBJ1-3	NA	TRBV5-5	NA	15	TGTGCCAGCAGCTTGGGGGCTGTCTCTGGAAACACCATATATTTT	CASSLGAVSGNTIYF
TRBJ2-1	NA	TRBV11-1	TRBD2	15	TGTGCCAGCCGGCTGGGAATAGCGGGAGAGAATGAGCAGTTCTTC	CASRLGIAGENEQFF
TRBJ1-4	NA	TRBV6-1	TRBD1	13	TGTGCCAGCGGACAGGGTCCTAATGAAAAACTGTTTTTT	CASGQGPNEKLFF
TRBJ1-1	NA	TRBV18	NA	15	TGTGCCAGCTCACTTCAGACAGGCAAGAACACTGAAGCTTTCTTT	CASSLQTGKNTEAFF
TRBJ2-1	NA	TRBV11-2	TRBD2	13	TGTGCCAGCAGCCTAGCGGGTAACAATGAGCAGTTCTTC	CASSLAGNNEQFF
TRBJ2-7	once	TRBV7-9	TRBD2	15	TGTGCCAGCAGCTTAGCGGGAGGGCCTTTATACGAGCAGTACTTC	CASSLAGGPLYEQYF
TRBJ2-1	NA	TRBV30	TRBD2	15	TGTGCCTGGAGTACCCTAGCGGGGTCCTACAATGAGCAGTTCTTC	CAWSTLAGSYNEQFF
TRBJ1-5	NA	TRBV2	NA	12	TGTGCCAGCAATGACAGATATCAGCCCCAGCATTTT	CASNDRYQPQHF
TRBJ2-5	once	TRBV30	TRBD2	11	TGTGCGGGCGGGAGGAGTGAGACCCAGTACTTC	CAGGRSETQYF
TRBJ2-1	NA	TRBV9	TRBD1	15	TGTGCCAGCAGCGACCCAGACAGGGACGTATATGAGCAGTTCTTC	CASSDPDRDVYEQFF
TRBJ2-3	NA	TRBV7-2	TRBD2	15	TGTGCCAGCAGCTTAGGAGCAGCGGGAGGCCATACGCAGTATTTT	CASSLGAAGGHTQYF
TRBJ2-7	once	TRBV5-1	NA	16	TGCGCCAGCAGCTTGGGGGCCGCTAGCGTCACCTACGAGCAGTACTTC	CASSLGAASVTYEQYF
TRBJ1-6	NA	TRBV7-2	NA	17	TGTGCCAGCAGCTCCCAAGTTATCTCCGGGGATAATTCACCCCTCCACTTT	CASSSQVISGDNSPLHF
TRBJ2-7	NA	TRBV5-1	TRBD2	14	TGCGCCAGCAATGTGGGAGGGCCGGTCGACGAGCAGTACTTC	CASNVGGPVDEQYF
TRBJ2-1	once	TRBV4-1	TRBD2	20	TGCGCCAGCAGCCAAGCCCCTATAGCGGGAGGGCCCGTATCCTACAATGAGCAGTTCTTC	CASSQAPIAGGPVSYNEQFF
TRBJ1-4	once	TRBV7-2	NA	13	TGTGCCAGCAGCTTGACAGTTAATGAAAAACTGTTTTTT	CASSLTVNEKLFF
TRBJ2-5	NA	TRBV2	TRBD1	14	TGTGCCAGCAGCCAGGGACAGGGGTGGGAGACCCAGTACTTC	CASSQGQGWETQYF
TRBJ1-4	few	TRBV27	NA	13	TGTGCCAGCAGTTTCGGGCCCGGGGGGAGACTGTTTTTT	CASSFGPGGRLFF
TRBJ2-5	NA	TRBV7-9	NA	13	TGTGCCAGCAGCTTAACAGGGATAGAGACCCAGTACTTC	CASSLTGIETQYF
TRBJ2-7	few	TRBV7-2	TRBD2	14	TGTGCCAGCAGCTTAACTAGCGGTCCTTACGAGCAGTACTTC	CASSLTSGPYEQYF
TRBJ2-1	NA	TRBV5-4	NA	15	TGTGCCAGCAGCGGGGAGCGGGTACTTTACAATGAGCAGTTCTTC	CASSGERVLYNEQFF
TRBJ2-2	NA	TRBV11-3	TRBD2	15	TGTGCCAGCAGCTTAGGACTAGCGGGCCCCGGGGAGCTGTTTTTT	CASSLGLAGPGELFF
TRBJ2-7	NA	TRBV7-9	NA	15	TGTGCCAGCAGCGCCCGAGTAACTAGCTCCTACGAGCAGTACTTC	CASSARVTSSYEQYF
TRBJ1-2	NA	TRBV10-1	NA	16	TGCGCCAGCAGCCCCGAGGCAGGAGGGCTGTTCTATGGCTACACCTTC	CASSPEAGGLFYGYTF
TRBJ1-1	NA	TRBV7-9	NA	14	TGTGCCAGCAGCTTACAGGGAAGTGGGACTGAAGCGTTCTTT	CASSLQGSGTEAFF
TRBJ1-5	NA	TRBV6-5	NA	15	TGTGCCAGCAAGCTGGGGGCGACTACCAATCAGCCCCAGCATTTT	CASKLGATTNQPQHF
TRBJ2-7	NA	TRBV9	NA	14	TGTGCCAGCAGCGCCGACCTAGTCACCCACGAGCAGTACTTC	CASSADLVTHEQYF